This T cell receptor beta chain was identified during a study of shared clonotypes between healthy human individuals. Study-wide points: Sequencing depth was expected to affect clonotype sharing among donors. Tissues were not sampled, only blood, and their repertoires likely differ.

Note on this clone: Its antigen is undetermined.

The germline CDR1 and CDR2 sequences are MNHNY and SVGAGI (reference sequence). Trimming shortened V by 4 bases and J by 5 bases, and 8 bases separated the two germline ends. The CDR3 is 13 residues long. Original analysis: Filtering of immunoSEQ junctional sequences could not match full-length read filtering. Sequencing was performed with immunoSEQ multiplex PCR; in TCRdb, only in-frame clones are kept and a portion is missing. The DNA gave D and trimming, while V, J and clone size come from that table. The table shows roughly 2.5 million clones, with around 94% occurring only once. The V call is TRBV6-6, the J call TRBJ2-2; no clear D. Sequences were obtained from naive CD4+ T cells sorted from blood. Specified subset: CD45RA+ positively selected. The clonotype originates from a man between 18 and 29 years old in good health. The CDR3 bases are TGTGCCAGCAGTTTGACCAGTACCGGGGAGCTGTTTTTT. It encodes CASSLTSTGELFF.